These T cell receptor beta chains were read from a single sample in a study of blood T cell repertoires in COVID-19. Sequencing used immunoSEQ multiplex PCR; TCRdb keeps in-frame clones, though not all of them. Here the sample spans approximately 220,000 clones, roughly 85% being singletons. Sample: peripheral blood. These receptors all come from a man aged 50-60 years who had recovered from COVID-19. CDR3s include the opening cysteine and the closing phenylalanine or tryptophan. The D gene is left open where the match is weak. A clone size is listed for some rows: how often the clone was seen (once, few, many), or a class if it is expanded.

d_call	v_call	clone_size	j_call	cdr3_aa	cdr3_nt
-	TRBV5-1	-	TRBJ1-2	CASSSLTYGYTF	TGCGCCAGCAGCTCCCTTACTTATGGCTACACCTTC
-	TRBV19	-	TRBJ2-5	CASSIRPTGRYQETQYF	TGTGCCAGTAGTATAAGGCCGACAGGGAGGTACCAAGAGACCCAGTACTTC
TRBD1	TRBV18	-	TRBJ2-1	CASSLGQGTWNEQFF	TGTGCCAGCTCACTCGGACAGGGAACATGGAATGAGCAGTTCTTC
-	TRBV4-2	-	TRBJ1-4	CASSQANGGGNEKLFF	TGTGCCAGCAGCCAAGCGAACGGGGGGGGTAATGAAAAACTGTTTTTT
TRBD2	TRBV19	-	TRBJ2-7	CASSSRTSGVSYEQYF	TGTGCCAGTAGTTCCCGGACTAGCGGCGTCTCCTACGAGCAGTACTTC
TRBD2	TRBV27	-	TRBJ2-1	CASSPLWVAGGYNEQFF	TGTGCCAGCAGTCCCCTATGGGTCGCGGGAGGATACAATGAGCAGTTCTTC
TRBD1	TRBV5-1	-	TRBJ1-1	CASSYPGQVGNTEAFF	TGCGCCAGCAGCTACCCCGGACAGGTCGGGAACACTGAAGCTTTCTTT
TRBD2	TRBV5-1	-	TRBJ2-1	CASSAGLASRYEQFF	TGCGCCAGCAGCGCCGGACTAGCGTCAAGGTATGAGCAGTTCTTC
TRBD1	TRBV28	few	TRBJ1-5	CASSAQTGVNQPQHF	TGTGCCAGCAGTGCCCAGACAGGGGTTAATCAGCCCCAGCATTTT
TRBD2	TRBV5-1	-	TRBJ2-1	CASSTGGTNEQFF	TGCGCCAGCAGCACGGGGGGGACCAATGAGCAGTTCTTC
-	TRBV2	-	TRBJ2-7	CASSDRAGEQYF	TGTGCCAGCAGTGACAGGGCAGGCGAGCAGTACTTC
TRBD1	TRBV19	-	TRBJ1-2	CASINPDRTGAGYTF	TGTGCCAGTATCAACCCAGACCGGACAGGAGCCGGCTACACCTTC
TRBD1	TRBV28	-	TRBJ1-2	CASSFPQGSYGYTF	TGTGCCAGCAGTTTCCCACAGGGGAGCTATGGCTACACCTTC
TRBD1	TRBV10-2	-	TRBJ2-6	CASSDRGGSGANVLTF	TGCGCCAGCAGTGATCGAGGGGGCTCCGGGGCCAACGTCCTGACTTTC
-	TRBV3-1/TRBV3-2	-	TRBJ1-5	CASSQRGSNQPQHF	TGTGCCAGCAGCCAACGGGGTAGCAATCAGCCCCAGCATTTT
-	TRBV30	-	TRBJ1-2	CAWSVGSYSGYTF	TGTGCCTGGAGTGTGGGGAGCTACAGTGGCTACACCTTC